Given below is one T cell receptor (beta chain) in context. Its antigen is as yet unknown. The data belong to a study of T cells in narcolepsy. Study context: Patients with NT1 or NT2 and healthy control donors were enrolled.

The CDR3 extends over 15 amino acids. With V trimmed by 0 bases and J by 5 bases, 4 bases remained unmatched. Germline V lookup: CDR1 SGDLS, CDR2 YYNGEE. Some clones are missing from TCRdb's copy, which holds only in-frame ones; the method was immunoSEQ multiplex PCR. The sample includes 20,000 to 30,000 clones, 70% to 90% of them seen just once. Study-level findings and limits: In some patient and control memory CD4+ samples, autoreactive clones were absent. Healthy controls reportedly lacked the autoreactive clonotypes serially found in patients' blood.

This clonotype originated in a human donor in good health. The V and J genes are TRBV9 and TRBJ2-1; 8 bases fit TRBD2. The sample comprised memory (CD45RA-) CD4+ T cells from blood. This CDR3 is CASSVGISGNNEQFF. CDR3 nucleotide sequence: TGTGCCAGCAGCGTAGGGATTAGCGGGAACAATGAGCAGTTCTTC.